This TCR beta chain originates from a study of blood T cell repertoires in COVID-19. The overall study: The United States, Italy and Spain supplied acute and convalescent COVID-19 samples. From T cells, B-cell-depleted T cells, or PBMCs came the material, which was cDNA or gDNA.

The CDR3 runs to 16 residues. The germline CDR1 and CDR2 sequences are KGHSH and LQKENI. Trimming stripped 2 bases from V and 0 bases from J, with 12 bases between. Original analysis: Nucleated cell number was recorded as an estimate derived from reference gene primer amplification. Method: immunoSEQ multiplex PCR; TCRdb's copy keeps in-frame clones and lacks some. The V and J calls and clone size were taken over from that table, and D and trimming were inferred from the DNA. This table holds 120,000 to 150,000 clones, 81% found once. This sequence was found in a human donor with acute or convalescent COVID-19. The donor label of this sample is uncertain. V is TRBV18 and J is TRBJ2-3; a weak D match, TRBD1 (6 bases). Material for sequencing was peripheral blood. DNA for the CDR3: TGTGCCAGCTCACCAAAGGGGGTGGAGAGCACAGATACGCAGTATTTT. Its protein product is CASSPKGVESTDTQYF.